This entry is about one TCR beta chain. Its antigen is not identified. The data derive from a study of OX40 agonist ivuxolimab in advanced cancers. General study findings and limits: Expanded clones tended on average to be more numerous among CD8+ T cells than CD4+. Clonal expansion was seen in CD4+ and CD8+ blood T cells by week 6 at 0.1 to 3.0 mg/kg.

Clones were read by immunoSEQ multiplex PCR, and TCRdb kept only the in-frame ones, dropping some. The table includes tens of thousands of clones, 80% to 90% detected once. Germline assignment: CDR1 SGHRS and CDR2 YFSETQ. With V trimmed by 1 base and J by 4 bases, 2 bases remained unmatched. The CDR3 covers 14 residues. Sequenced here: CD4+ or CD8+ T cells sorted from blood, sampled in a trial of the OX40 agonist ivuxolimab. The chain joins TRBV5-1 to TRBJ2-7, with 10 bases matching TRBD2. The source is an adult with an advanced solid tumor such as melanoma, head and neck, liver or kidney cancer. CDR3 DNA sequence: TGCGCCAGCAGCTTGCCTAGCGGGGGATACGAGCAGTACTTC. It codes for CASSLPSGGYEQYF.